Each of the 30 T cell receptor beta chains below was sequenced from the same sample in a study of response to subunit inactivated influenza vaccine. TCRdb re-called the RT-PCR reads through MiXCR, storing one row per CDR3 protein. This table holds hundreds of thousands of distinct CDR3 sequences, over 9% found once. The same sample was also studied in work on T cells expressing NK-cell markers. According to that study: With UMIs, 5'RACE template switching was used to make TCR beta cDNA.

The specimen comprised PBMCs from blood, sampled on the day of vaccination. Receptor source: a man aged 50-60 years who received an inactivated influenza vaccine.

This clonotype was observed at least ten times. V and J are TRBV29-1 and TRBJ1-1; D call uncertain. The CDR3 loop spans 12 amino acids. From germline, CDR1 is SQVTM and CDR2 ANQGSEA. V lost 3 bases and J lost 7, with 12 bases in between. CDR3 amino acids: CSVEDAGNEAFF. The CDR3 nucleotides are TGCAGCGTTGAGGATGCGGGGAATGAAGCTTTCTTT.

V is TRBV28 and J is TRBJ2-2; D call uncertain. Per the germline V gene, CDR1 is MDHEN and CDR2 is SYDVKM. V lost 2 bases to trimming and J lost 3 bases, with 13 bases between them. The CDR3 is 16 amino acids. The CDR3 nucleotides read TGTGCCAGCAGTTTAAATTGGAGACACCACACCGGGGAGCTGTTTTTT. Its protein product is CASSLNWRHHTGELFF.

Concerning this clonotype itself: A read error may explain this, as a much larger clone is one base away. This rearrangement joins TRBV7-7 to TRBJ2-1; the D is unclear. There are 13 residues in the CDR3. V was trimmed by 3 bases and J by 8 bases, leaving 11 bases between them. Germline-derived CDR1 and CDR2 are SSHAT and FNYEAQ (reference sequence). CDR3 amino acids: CASSFDMGDEQFF. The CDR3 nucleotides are TGTGCCAGCAGCTTCGACATGGGCGATGAGCAGTTCTTC.

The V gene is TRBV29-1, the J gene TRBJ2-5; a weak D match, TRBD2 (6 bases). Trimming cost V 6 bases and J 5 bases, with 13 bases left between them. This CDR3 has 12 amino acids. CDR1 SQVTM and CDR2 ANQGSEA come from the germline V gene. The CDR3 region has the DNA TGCAGCGTCAGCCTAGCGCGGGAGACCCAGTACTTC. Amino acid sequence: CSVSLARETQYF.

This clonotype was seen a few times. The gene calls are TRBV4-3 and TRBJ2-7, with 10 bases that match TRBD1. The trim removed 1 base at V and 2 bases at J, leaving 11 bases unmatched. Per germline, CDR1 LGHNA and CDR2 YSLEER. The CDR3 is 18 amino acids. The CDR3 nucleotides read TGCGCCAGCAGCCAAGTGATGCGGTTGGGACAGGGGACCTACGAGCAGTACTTC. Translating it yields CASSQVMRLGQGTYEQYF.

CDR3 sequence (DNA): TGTGCCAGCAGTGGTCACAGGGGGCGCGGCGAGCAGTACTTC. As protein: CASSGHRGRGEQYF. This chain uses TRBV25-1 with TRBJ2-7; 9 bases line up with TRBD1. In germline, CDR1 is MGHDK, CDR2 SYGVNS. V gave up 4 bases and J gave up 6 bases; unmatched junction bases: 7. The CDR3 has 14 amino acids.

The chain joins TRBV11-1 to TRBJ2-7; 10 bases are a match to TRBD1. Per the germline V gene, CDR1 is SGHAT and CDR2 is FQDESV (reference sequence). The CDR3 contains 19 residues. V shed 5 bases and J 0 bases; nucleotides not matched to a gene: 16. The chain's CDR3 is CASSVGPGQGSTYSYEQYF. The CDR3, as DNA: TGTGCCAGCAGCGTCGGACCGGGACAGGGGTCAACTTACTCCTACGAGCAGTACTTC.

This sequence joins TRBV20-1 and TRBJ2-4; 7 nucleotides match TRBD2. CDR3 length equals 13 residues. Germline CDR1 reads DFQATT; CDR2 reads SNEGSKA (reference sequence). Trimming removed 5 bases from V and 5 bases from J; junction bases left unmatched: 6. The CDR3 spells CSALRGGENIQYF. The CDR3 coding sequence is TGCAGTGCTTTACGTGGGGGGGAAAACATTCAGTACTTC.

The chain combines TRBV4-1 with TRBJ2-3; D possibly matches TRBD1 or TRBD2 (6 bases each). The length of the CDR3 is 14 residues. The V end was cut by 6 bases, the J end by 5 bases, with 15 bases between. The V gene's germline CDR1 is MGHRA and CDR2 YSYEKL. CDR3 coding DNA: TGCGCCAGCAGGTCTCCGGGGGCCATAGATACGCAGTATTTT. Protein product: CASRSPGAIDTQYF.

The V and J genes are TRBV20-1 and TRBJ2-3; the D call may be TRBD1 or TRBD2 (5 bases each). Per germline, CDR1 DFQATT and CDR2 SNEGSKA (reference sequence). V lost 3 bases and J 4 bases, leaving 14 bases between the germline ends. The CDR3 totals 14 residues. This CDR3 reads CSARASLGADTQYF. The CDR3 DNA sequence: TGCAGTGCTAGGGCCTCCTTGGGGGCAGATACGCAGTATTTT.

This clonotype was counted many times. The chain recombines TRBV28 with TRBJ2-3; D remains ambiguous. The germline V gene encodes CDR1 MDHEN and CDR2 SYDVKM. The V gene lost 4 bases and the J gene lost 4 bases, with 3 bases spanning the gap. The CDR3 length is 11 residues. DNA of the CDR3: TGTGCCAGCAGTTACCCAGATACGCAGTATTTT. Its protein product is CASSYPDTQYF.

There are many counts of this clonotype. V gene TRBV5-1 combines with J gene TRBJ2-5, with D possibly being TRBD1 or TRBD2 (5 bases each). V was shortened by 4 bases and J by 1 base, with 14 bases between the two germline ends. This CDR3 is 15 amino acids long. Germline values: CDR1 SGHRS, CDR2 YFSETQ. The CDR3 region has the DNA TGCGCCAGCAGCAGGGACGGAACCCTCCAAGAGACCCAGTACTTC. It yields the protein CASSRDGTLQETQYF.

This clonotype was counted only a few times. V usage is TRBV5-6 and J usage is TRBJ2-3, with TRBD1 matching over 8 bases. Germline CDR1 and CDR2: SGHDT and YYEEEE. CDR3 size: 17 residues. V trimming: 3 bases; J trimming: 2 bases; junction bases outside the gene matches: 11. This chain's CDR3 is CASSSFTGGSITDTQYF. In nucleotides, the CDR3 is TGTGCCAGCAGCTCATTTACAGGGGGATCAATCACAGATACGCAGTATTTT.

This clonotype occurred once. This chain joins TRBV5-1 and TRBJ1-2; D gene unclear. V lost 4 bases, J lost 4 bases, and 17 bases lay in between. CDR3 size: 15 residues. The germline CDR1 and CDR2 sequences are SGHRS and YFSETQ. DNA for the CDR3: TGCGCCAGCAGCCGACTGGAGGGAGGTCGCTATGGCTACACCTTC. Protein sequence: CASSRLEGGRYGYTF.

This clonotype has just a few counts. CDR3: CSATGSLAGREDTQYF. CDR3 DNA: TGCAGTGCTACGGGATCCCTAGCGGGGAGGGAAGATACGCAGTATTTT. The gene calls are TRBV20-1 and TRBJ2-3; 9 bases agree with TRBD2. With 4 bases clipped from V and 5 bases from J, the junction kept 13 bases outside the gene matches. The CDR3 spans 16 residues. Germline V lookup: CDR1 DFQATT, CDR2 SNEGSKA (reference sequence).

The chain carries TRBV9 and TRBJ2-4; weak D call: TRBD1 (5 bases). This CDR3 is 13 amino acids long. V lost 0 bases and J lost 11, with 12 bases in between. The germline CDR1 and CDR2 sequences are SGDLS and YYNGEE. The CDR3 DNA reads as TGTGCCAGCAGCGTAGCTTTGCAGGGCCTTCAGTACTTC. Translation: CASSVALQGLQYF.

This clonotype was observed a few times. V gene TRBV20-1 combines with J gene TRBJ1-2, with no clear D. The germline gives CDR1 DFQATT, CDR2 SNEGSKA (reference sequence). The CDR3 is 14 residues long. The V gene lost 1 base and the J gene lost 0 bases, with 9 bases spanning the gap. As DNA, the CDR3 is TGCAGTGCTAGAGCCCCAGTAACTAACTATGGCTACACCTTC. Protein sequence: CSARAPVTNYGYTF.

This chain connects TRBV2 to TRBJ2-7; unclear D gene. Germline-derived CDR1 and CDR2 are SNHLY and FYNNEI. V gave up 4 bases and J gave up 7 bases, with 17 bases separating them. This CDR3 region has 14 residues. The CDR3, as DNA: TGTGCCAGCAGTGCCGAGAGCCTCCTAGGTGAGCAGTACTTC. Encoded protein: CASSAESLLGEQYF.

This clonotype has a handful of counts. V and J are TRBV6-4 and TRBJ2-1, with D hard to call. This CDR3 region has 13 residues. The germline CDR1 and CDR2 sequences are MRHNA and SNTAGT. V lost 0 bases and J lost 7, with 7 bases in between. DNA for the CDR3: TGTGCCAGCAGTGACTCCTCTGTTAATGAGCAGTTCTTC. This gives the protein CASSDSSVNEQFF.

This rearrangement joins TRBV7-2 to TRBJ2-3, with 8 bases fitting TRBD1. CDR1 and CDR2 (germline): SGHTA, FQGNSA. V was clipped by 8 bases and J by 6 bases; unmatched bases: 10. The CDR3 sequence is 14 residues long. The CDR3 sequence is CASRRTGLADTQYF. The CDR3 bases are TGTGCCAGCCGCCGGACAGGGTTGGCCGATACGCAGTATTTT.

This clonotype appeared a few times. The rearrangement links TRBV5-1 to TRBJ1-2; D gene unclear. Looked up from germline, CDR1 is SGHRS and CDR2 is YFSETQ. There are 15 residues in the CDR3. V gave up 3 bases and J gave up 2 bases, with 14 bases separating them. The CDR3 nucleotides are TGCGCCAGCAGCTCGGATGGCGATCCAAACTATGGCTACACCTTC. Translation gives CASSSDGDPNYGYTF. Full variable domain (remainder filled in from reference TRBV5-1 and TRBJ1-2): KAGVTQTPRYLIKTRGQQVTLSCSPISGHRSVSWYQQTPGQGLQFLFEYFSETQRNKGNFPGRFSGRQFSNSRSEMNVSTLELGDSALYLCASSSDGDPNYGYTFGSGTRLTVV.

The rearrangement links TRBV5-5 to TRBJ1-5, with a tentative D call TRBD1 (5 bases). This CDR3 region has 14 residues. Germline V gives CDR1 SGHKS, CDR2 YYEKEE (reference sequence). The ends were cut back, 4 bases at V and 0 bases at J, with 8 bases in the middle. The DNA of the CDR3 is TGTGCCAGCAGCAGGACAATTAGCAATCAGCCCCAGCATTTT. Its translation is CASSRTISNQPQHF.

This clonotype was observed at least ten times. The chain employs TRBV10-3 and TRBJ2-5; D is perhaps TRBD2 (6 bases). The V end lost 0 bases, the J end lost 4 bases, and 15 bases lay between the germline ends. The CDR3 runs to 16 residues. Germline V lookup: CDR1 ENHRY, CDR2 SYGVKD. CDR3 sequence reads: CAISESGLPGGETQYF. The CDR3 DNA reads TGTGCCATCAGTGAGTCGGGACTTCCCGGGGGAGAGACCCAGTACTTC.

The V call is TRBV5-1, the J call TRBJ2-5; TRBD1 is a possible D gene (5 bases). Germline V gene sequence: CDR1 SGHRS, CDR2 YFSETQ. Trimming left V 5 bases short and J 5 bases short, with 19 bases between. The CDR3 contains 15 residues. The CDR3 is CASSSNWGSGETQYF. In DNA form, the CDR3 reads TGCGCCAGCAGTTCCAATTGGGGCTCGGGTGAGACCCAGTACTTC.

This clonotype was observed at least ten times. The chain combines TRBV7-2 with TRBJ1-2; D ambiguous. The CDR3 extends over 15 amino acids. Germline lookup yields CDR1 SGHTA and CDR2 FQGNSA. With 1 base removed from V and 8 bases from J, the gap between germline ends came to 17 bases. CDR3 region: CASSLGPYLYGGYTF. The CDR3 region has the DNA TGTGCCAGCAGCTTAGGCCCGTACTTATATGGGGGCTACACCTTC.

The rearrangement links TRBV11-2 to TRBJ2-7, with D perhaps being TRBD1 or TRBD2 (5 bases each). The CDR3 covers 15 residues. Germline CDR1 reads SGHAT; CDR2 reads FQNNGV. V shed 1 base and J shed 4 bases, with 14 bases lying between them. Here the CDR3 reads CASSLVSGPRYEQYF. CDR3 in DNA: TGTGCCAGCAGCTTAGTCTCGGGGCCTCGATACGAGCAGTACTTC.

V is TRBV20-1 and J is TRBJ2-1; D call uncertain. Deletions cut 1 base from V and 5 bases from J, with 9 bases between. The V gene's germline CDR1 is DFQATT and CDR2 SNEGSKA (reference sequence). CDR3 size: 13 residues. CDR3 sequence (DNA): TGCAGTGCTAGAGGATCTGCGGACAATGAGCAGTTCTTC. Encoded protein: CSARGSADNEQFF.

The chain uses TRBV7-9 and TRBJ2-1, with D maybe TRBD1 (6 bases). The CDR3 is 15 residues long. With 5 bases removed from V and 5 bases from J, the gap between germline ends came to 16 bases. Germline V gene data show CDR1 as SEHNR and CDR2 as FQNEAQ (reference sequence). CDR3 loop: CASSPAWTDNNEQFF. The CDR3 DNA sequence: TGTGCCAGCAGCCCGGCGTGGACAGATAACAATGAGCAGTTCTTC. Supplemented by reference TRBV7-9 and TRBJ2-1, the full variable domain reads DTGVSQNPRHKITKRGQNVTFRCDPISEHNRLYWYRQTLGQGPEFLTYFQNEAQLEKSRLLSDRFSAERPKGSFSTLEIQRTEQGDSAMYLCASSPAWTDNNEQFFGPGTRLTVL.

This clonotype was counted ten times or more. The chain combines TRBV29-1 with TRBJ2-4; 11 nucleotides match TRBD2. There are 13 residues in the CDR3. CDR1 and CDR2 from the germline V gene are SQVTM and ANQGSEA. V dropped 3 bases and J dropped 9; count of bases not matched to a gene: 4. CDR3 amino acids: CSVEIAGGGIQYF. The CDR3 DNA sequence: TGCAGCGTTGAGATAGCGGGGGGGGGCATTCAGTACTTC.

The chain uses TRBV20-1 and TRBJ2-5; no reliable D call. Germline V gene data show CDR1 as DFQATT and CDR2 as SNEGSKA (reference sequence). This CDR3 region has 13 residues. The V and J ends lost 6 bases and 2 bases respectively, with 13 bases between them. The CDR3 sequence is CSAPLDLQETQYF. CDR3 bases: TGCAGTGCCCCGCTCGACCTTCAAGAGACCCAGTACTTC.